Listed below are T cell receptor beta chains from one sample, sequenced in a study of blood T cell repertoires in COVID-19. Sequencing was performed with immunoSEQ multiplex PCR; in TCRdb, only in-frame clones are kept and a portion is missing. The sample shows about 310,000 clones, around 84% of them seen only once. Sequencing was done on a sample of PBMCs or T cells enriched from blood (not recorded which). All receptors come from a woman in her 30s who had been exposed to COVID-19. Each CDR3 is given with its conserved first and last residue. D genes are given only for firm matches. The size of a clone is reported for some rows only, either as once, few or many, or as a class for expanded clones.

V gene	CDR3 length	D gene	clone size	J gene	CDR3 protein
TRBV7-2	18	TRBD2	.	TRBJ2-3	CASSPGLAGGLSTDTQYF
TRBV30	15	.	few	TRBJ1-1	CAWSVQSRDNTEAFF
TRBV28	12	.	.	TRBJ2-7	CACQTETYEQYF
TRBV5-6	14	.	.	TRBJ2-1	CASSRQGPYNEQFF
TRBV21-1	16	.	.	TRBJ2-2	CASSKEDSRPTGELFF
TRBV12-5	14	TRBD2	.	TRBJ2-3	CASVQRGVTDTQYF
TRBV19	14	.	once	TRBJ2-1	CASSTPPRGHEQFF
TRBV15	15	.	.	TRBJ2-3	CATSRAGTSTDTQYF
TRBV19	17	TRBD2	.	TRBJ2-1	CASSIDMGLADYNEQFF
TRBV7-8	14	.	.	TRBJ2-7	CASSNRDLGYEQYF
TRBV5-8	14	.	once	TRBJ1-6	CASSLAGEGSPLHF
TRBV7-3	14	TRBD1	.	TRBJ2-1	CASSIDRDRNEQFF
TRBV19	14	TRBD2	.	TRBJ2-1	CASSPGLAGNEQFF
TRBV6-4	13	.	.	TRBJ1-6	CASSTTGGSPLHF
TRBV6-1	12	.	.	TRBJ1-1	CASSEDRFEAFF
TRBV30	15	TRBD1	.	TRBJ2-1	CAWSDGQGQYNEQFF
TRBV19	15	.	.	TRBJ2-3	CASSWMGGGTDTQYF
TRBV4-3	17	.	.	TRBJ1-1	CASSQDAITGRNTEAFF
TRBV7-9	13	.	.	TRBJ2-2	CASSLDATGELFF
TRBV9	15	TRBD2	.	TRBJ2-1	CASSESGGAENEQFF
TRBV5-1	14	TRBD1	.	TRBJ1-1	CASSMDRADTEAFF
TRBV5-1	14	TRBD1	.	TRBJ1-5	CASSLDREGQPQHF
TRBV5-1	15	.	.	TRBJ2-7	CASRTASGPNYEQYF
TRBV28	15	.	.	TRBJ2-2	CASSSTGLVTGELFF
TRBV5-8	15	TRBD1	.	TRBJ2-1	CASRAGTGGYNEQFF
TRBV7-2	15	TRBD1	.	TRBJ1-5	CASSFDRGSNQPQHF
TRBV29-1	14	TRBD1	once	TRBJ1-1	CSVVKGQLNTEAFF
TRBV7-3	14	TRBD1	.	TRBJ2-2	CASSPGTGSGELFF
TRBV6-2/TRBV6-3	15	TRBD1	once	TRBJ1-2	CASSRSPQGAMGYTF